These 26 T cell receptor beta chains were sequenced from one sample in a study of cytomegalovirus exposure and HLA in healthy donors. PCR used 60 Vbeta primers and 13 Jbeta primers. TCRdb keeps only in-frame clones here, not all; method: immunoSEQ multiplex PCR. The sample shows fewer than 150,000 clones, 85% of them seen only once. The sequenced sample was PBMCs. The receptors come from a woman in her thirties in good health and CMV-seropositive.

In this sample, this clone turned up a few times. The same CDR3 is also encoded by other DNA sequences in this sample. The chain uses TRBV6-1 and TRBJ2-1; TRBD1 matches 9 bases. V shed 8 bases, J shed 9 bases, and the junction held 11 bases outside the gene matches. The CDR3 extends over 14 amino acids. The germline CDR1 and CDR2 sequences are MNHNS and SASEGT. CDR3 DNA: TGTGCCAGCCGCAGGAGTCCGACAGGGGGTGAGCAGTTCTTC. Protein: CASRRSPTGGEQFF.

This chain links TRBV11-2 with TRBJ2-7; D ambiguous. CDR3 length: 14 residues. Germline V CDR1 and CDR2: SGHAT, FQNNGV. The germline V and J ends were trimmed by 0 bases and 7 bases, with 13 bases remaining between them. The DNA of the CDR3 is TGTGCCAGCAGCTTAGAACAGCAGTCTTGGGAGCAGTACTTC. Its protein product is CASSLEQQSWEQYF.

The chain combines TRBV4-2 with TRBJ1-2; D is perhaps TRBD1 (6 bases). Germline CDR1 reads LGHNA; CDR2 reads YNFKEQ. The CDR3 has 14 residues. Trimming cost V 1 base and J 3 bases, with 9 bases left between them. CDR3 loop: CASSQAAGDYGYTF. In DNA, the CDR3 is TGTGCCAGCAGCCAAGCGGCAGGGGACTATGGCTACACCTTC.

This chain connects TRBV4-1 to TRBJ2-7; no clear D. The length of the CDR3 is 14 residues. Germline loops: CDR1 MGHRA, CDR2 YSYEKL. Trimming took off 1 base at V and 4 bases at J, with 11 bases between the two ends. This chain's CDR3 is CASSQGPGEYEQYF. The CDR3 bases are TGCGCCAGCAGCCAAGGCCCAGGCGAGTACGAGCAGTACTTC.

The gene calls are TRBV30 and TRBJ2-2, with D uncertain. In germline, CDR1 is GTSNPN, CDR2 SVGIG (reference sequence). The length of the CDR3 is 14 residues. The V end was cut by 2 bases, the J end by 3 bases, with 10 bases between. CDR3 DNA: TGTGCCTGGAGTCAAGCCCTTTACACCGGGGAGCTGTTTTTT. Translation gives CAWSQALYTGELFF.

Points on this clone: This same CDR3 is encoded by further DNA sequences in the sample. V gene TRBV6-5 combines with J gene TRBJ1-5; D may be TRBD1 (6 bases). Trimming left V 6 bases short and J 1 base short, with 10 bases between. The CDR3 sequence is 14 residues long. In germline, CDR1 is MNHEY, CDR2 SVGAGI. CDR3 sequence (DNA): TGTGCCAGCAGGCCGGGACAAAGCAATCAGCCCCAGCATTTT. The encoded protein is CASRPGQSNQPQHF.

The chain uses TRBV7-6 and TRBJ1-3; D is unclear. The V end was cut by 1 base, the J end by 7 bases, with 14 bases between. CDR3 length equals 15 residues. Germline loops: CDR1 SGHVS, CDR2 FNYEAQ. Here the CDR3 reads CASSLGPLPPNTIYF. DNA for the CDR3: TGTGCCAGCAGCTTAGGGCCACTACCCCCGAACACCATATATTTT.

This clone was seen only once. One junction end does not reproduce the germline sequence, and a read error may be involved. The chain links TRBV7-9 to TRBJ1-6; no definite D call. The CDR3 is 12 residues long. Germline V gives CDR1 SEHNR, CDR2 FQNEAQ (reference sequence). CDR3 residues: CSSSPSPSPLHF. Written as DNA, the CDR3 is TGTTCCAGCAGCCCCTCCCCTTCACCCCTCCACTTT.

A remark on this clone: Other DNA sequences in the same sample also yield this CDR3. The chain employs TRBV5-1 and TRBJ1-3; a weak D match, TRBD1 (5 bases). There are 15 residues in the CDR3. Between the trimmed V and J ends, which lost 0 bases and 1 base, there was a span of 8 bases. Germline lookup yields CDR1 SGHRS and CDR2 YFSETQ. The CDR3 nucleotides read TGCGCCAGCAGCTTGGTGGCAGGGTCTGGAAACACCATATATTTT. Amino acid sequence: CASSLVAGSGNTIYF.

The rearrangement links TRBV5-4 to TRBJ2-7, with 10 nucleotides matching TRBD1. The CDR3 is 14 amino acids. Looked up from germline, CDR1 is SGHNT and CDR2 is YYREEE (reference sequence). The junction had 4 bases not matched to a gene; V was cut back by 2 bases and J by 5 bases. CDR3 residues: CASSFRQGAHEQYF. The DNA for the CDR3 is TGTGCCAGCAGCTTCCGACAGGGGGCCCACGAGCAGTACTTC.

The chain is built from TRBV6-5 and TRBJ2-7, with TRBD2 matching over 8 bases. Germline CDR1 is MNHEY and CDR2 is SVGAGI. The V and J ends lost 6 bases and 0 bases, in that order; junction bases with no gene match: 7. The CDR3 covers 15 residues. CDR3 sequence reads: CASSLTSASSYEQYF. The CDR3, as DNA: TGTGCCAGCAGCCTGACTAGCGCAAGCTCCTACGAGCAGTACTTC.

For this clone: This CDR3 is also generated by other DNA sequences in the sample. The chain combines TRBV5-1 with TRBJ1-3; tentatively, D is TRBD1 (6 bases). Trimming pared 0 bases from V and 3 bases from J, leaving 7 bases between. Per the germline V gene, CDR1 is SGHRS and CDR2 is YFSETQ. The CDR3 loop spans 14 amino acids. The DNA of the CDR3 is TGCGCCAGCAGCTTGGGGACAGTTGGAAACACCATATATTTT. It specifies CASSLGTVGNTIYF.

The chain employs TRBV5-8 and TRBJ1-1, with a tentative D call TRBD1 (6 bases). CDR1 is SGHTS, CDR2 YDEGEE, per germline. V was cut by 2 bases and J by 7 bases, with 9 bases left in between. This CDR3 region has 12 residues. In nucleotides, the CDR3 is TGTGCCAGCAGCTTAGGGGGTGTTGAAGCTTTCTTT. Translated: CASSLGGVEAFF.

The chain employs TRBV6-5 and TRBJ1-1, with 10 positions matching TRBD1. Losses at the gene ends were 6 bases for V and 5 bases for J; bases not matched to a gene: 6. Germline V gene data show CDR1 as MNHEY and CDR2 as SVGAGI. The CDR3 length is 14 residues. The CDR3 loop reads CASRADRGRTEAFF. DNA for the CDR3: TGTGCCAGCAGGGCTGACAGGGGGCGAACTGAAGCTTTCTTT.

There are a few counts of this clone. This sequence joins TRBV7-9 and TRBJ2-2; 7 positions agree with TRBD1. The CDR3 covers 14 residues. Germline-derived CDR1 and CDR2 are SEHNR and FQNEAQ (reference sequence). V was clipped by 4 bases and J by 5 bases; unmatched bases: 4. The CDR3 here is CASSWDSPTGELFF. The CDR3 DNA follows: TGTGCCAGCAGCTGGGACAGCCCGACCGGGGAGCTGTTTTTT.

V gene TRBV5-1 combines with J gene TRBJ1-4, with unresolved D. The V and J ends lost 6 bases and 0 bases respectively, with 9 bases between them. The CDR3 runs 14 residues. Germline CDR1 is SGHRS and CDR2 is YFSETQ. CDR3 nucleotide sequence: TGCGCCAGCAAGCCTCAAGCAACTAATGAAAAACTGTTTTTT. Translation gives CASKPQATNEKLFF. Full variable domain (outside the CDR3, taken from reference TRBV5-1 and TRBJ1-4): KAGVTQTPRYLIKTRGQQVTLSCSPISGHRSVSWYQQTPGQGLQFLFEYFSETQRNKGNFPGRFSGRQFSNSRSEMNVSTLELGDSALYLCASKPQATNEKLFFGSGTQLSVL.

This clone was counted only a few times. The chain is built from TRBV7-3 and TRBJ2-1, with 8 nucleotides matching TRBD2. The length of the CDR3 is 16 residues. Germline V gives CDR1 SGHTA, CDR2 FQGTGA. With V trimmed by 5 bases and J by 6 bases, 12 bases remained unmatched. The CDR3 DNA follows: TGTGCCAGCAGCCCCCCCACTAGCGGAGCGATCAATGAGCAGTTCTTC. Its translation: CASSPPTSGAINEQFF.

V is TRBV13 and J is TRBJ2-7; 7 bases agree with TRBD2. The germline V gene encodes CDR1 PRHDT and CDR2 FYEKMQ (reference sequence). The CDR3 sequence is 14 residues long. V dropped 1 base and J dropped 7; count of bases not matched to a gene: 7. CDR3 sequence: CASSLVAGAREQYF. The CDR3 nucleotides are TGTGCCAGCAGCTTAGTGGCGGGAGCGAGGGAGCAGTACTTC.

In DNA, the CDR3 is TGTGCCAGCAGCCGTCAGCGCGCAGATACGCAGTATTTT. This codes for CASSRQRADTQYF. The chain employs TRBV7-2 and TRBJ2-3; D remains ambiguous. Trimming pared 5 bases from V and 4 bases from J, leaving 10 bases between. The CDR3 contains 13 residues. Germline loops: CDR1 SGHTA, CDR2 FQGNSA.

This rearrangement joins TRBV5-1 to TRBJ2-3, with a weak D call TRBD2 (6 bases). The V end was cut by 4 bases, the J end by 7 bases, with 13 bases between. This CDR3 is built from 13 residues. Germline V gene lookup returns CDR1 SGHRS and CDR2 YFSETQ. CDR3 DNA: TGCGCCAGCAGCGGGGCCGGGAGCCATACGCAGTATTTT. Translation gives CASSGAGSHTQYF.

The chain has TRBV5-1 and TRBJ1-6; 7 bases align to TRBD1. CDR1 SGHRS and CDR2 YFSETQ come from the germline V gene. The junction had 10 bases not matched to a gene; V was cut back by 0 bases and J by 13 bases. The CDR3 extends over 15 amino acids. CDR3 sequence reads: CASSLAGQGGAPLHF. The CDR3 bases are TGCGCCAGCAGCTTGGCCGGGCAGGGGGGTGCGCCCCTCCACTTT.

The rearrangement links TRBV5-1 to TRBJ2-7; D not resolved. V lost 4 bases, J lost 0 bases, and 11 bases lay in between. CDR3 length: 14 amino acids. The germline gives CDR1 SGHRS, CDR2 YFSETQ. The CDR3: CASSTLPSSYEQYF. CDR3 DNA: TGCGCCAGCAGCACCCTACCGAGCTCCTACGAGCAGTACTTC.

The count of this clone is one. V is TRBV5-4 and J is TRBJ1-4, with D maybe TRBD1 (6 bases). The CDR3 sequence is 14 residues long. The germline CDR1 and CDR2 sequences are SGHNT and YYREEE (reference sequence). V gave up 4 bases and J gave up 6 bases, with 13 bases separating them. The CDR3 reads CASSPDSTDEKLFF. CDR3 nucleotide sequence: TGTGCCAGCAGCCCGGACAGCACGGATGAAAAACTGTTTTTT.

The chain joins TRBV2 to TRBJ2-5; 9 bases map to TRBD2. Germline CDR1 reads SNHLY; CDR2 reads FYNNEI. Trimming removed 4 bases from V and 1 base from J; junction bases left unmatched: 10. The CDR3 is 17 residues long. CDR3 sequence: CASSAIAGVPLQETQYF. As DNA, the CDR3 is TGTGCCAGCAGTGCGATAGCGGGGGTCCCACTCCAAGAGACCCAGTACTTC.

The J gene is TRBJ1-4, the V gene TRBV21-1; the table's D call, TRBD1, has no DNA check behind it. TRBV21-1 is given as a pseudogene. CDR3 length: 16 residues. CDR3 DNA: TGTGCCAGCAGTCATCCATCAGATGCAACTAATGAAAAACTGTTTTTT. Translated, it gives CASSHPSDATNEKLFF.

CDR3 in DNA: TGTGCCAGCAGTCTCCAGCGGAATGAGCAGTTCTTC. Amino acids: CASSLQRNEQFF. V is TRBV28 and J is TRBJ2-1, with D possibly being TRBD2 (5 bases). This CDR3 is built from 12 residues. Germline CDR1 is MDHEN and CDR2 is SYDVKM. V lost 5 bases to trimming and J lost 7 bases, with 9 bases between them.